This TCR beta chain came from a study of early T cells in non-severe SARS-CoV-2 infection. This clonotype has just a few counts. There are 15 residues in the CDR3. The V gene lost 3 bases and the J gene lost 7 bases, with 13 bases spanning the gap. The germline V gene encodes CDR1 KGHSH and CDR2 LQKENI. Via MiXCR, TCRdb re-called the 5' RACE reads, giving one row per CDR3 protein. The sample shows under 90,000 distinct CDR3 sequences, under 15% of them seen only once. Sequenced input: whole blood. The TCR originated in an adult who was a healthcare worker with PCR-confirmed SARS-CoV-2 infection or an uninfected control (not recorded which). This chain uses TRBV18 with TRBJ1-6, with D possibly being TRBD1 (5 bases). The CDR3 DNA reads as TGTGCCAGCTCACCTCTCGCGGGGCCAAATTCACCCCTCCACTTT. It is translated as CASSPLAGPNSPLHF.